This TCR beta chain was captured by sequencing in a study of OX40 agonist ivuxolimab in advanced cancers. Study overall: An agonistic anti-OX40 (CD134) antibody, ivuxolimab, was used to treat the patients. Mean age 60 years, range about 20 to 85; about 81% male. The study reported partial responses in three patients: one hepatocellular carcinoma, two cutaneous melanoma. Study-wide points: The CD4+ and CD8+ T cells in the blood had expanded clonally by week 6 at 0.1 to 3.0 mg/kg.

V gave up 3 bases and J gave up 0 bases, with 11 bases separating them. Germline V gives CDR1 LNHDA, CDR2 SQIVND (reference sequence). The CDR3 has 16 amino acids. To note about this clone: Its matching antigen is unknown.

Profiling relied on immunoSEQ multiplex PCR, and the TCRdb table lists in-frame clones only, not all of them. Of roughly 35,000 clones in the sample, approximately 86% were seen once. V and J are TRBV19 and TRBJ1-4; D possibly corresponds to TRBD1 (5 bases). This clonotype originated in an adult with an advanced solid tumor such as melanoma, head and neck, liver or kidney cancer. The sample was CD4+ or CD8+ T cells sorted from blood, taken in a trial of the OX40 agonist ivuxolimab. The CDR3 loop reads CASSIQGSATNEKLFF. In nucleotides, the CDR3 is TGTGCCAGTAGTATTCAGGGCTCCGCAACTAATGAAAAACTGTTTTTT.